Following are 23 T cell receptor beta chains from one sample sequenced in a study of PD-L1 blockade in urothelial cancer. Documented time point: peripheral blood 6 weeks after treatment start. Libraries were prepared by immunoSEQ multiplex PCR; TCRdb keeps only in-frame clonotypes and omits some of them. The sample yields about 130,000 clones, about 83% seen once. Sequences were derived from PBMCs, sampled around atezolizumab (anti-PD-L1) treatment. These TCRs come from a man aged 45-65 years with urothelial cancer.

The chain carries TRBV7-9 and TRBJ2-3, with 10 bases that match TRBD2. Trimming cost V 4 bases and J 1 base; bases outside gene matches: 5. Germline V gives CDR1 SEHNR, CDR2 FQNEAQ (reference sequence). The CDR3 covers 16 residues. The CDR3 protein is CASSSTSGSGTDTQYF. DNA of the CDR3: TGTGCCAGCAGCTCGACTAGCGGGTCTGGCACAGATACGCAGTATTTT.

The chain combines TRBV5-4 with TRBJ2-2; 13 positions agree with TRBD2. Germline trimming cut 2 bases from V and 4 bases from J; bases unmatched to any gene: 8. Germline V lookup: CDR1 SGHNT, CDR2 YYREEE (reference sequence). CDR3 size: 18 residues. DNA of the CDR3: TGTGCCAGCAGCTTTAGACTAGCGGGAGGCCAAATCACCGGGGAGCTGTTTTTT. This codes for CASSFRLAGGQITGELFF.

V gene TRBV27 combines with J gene TRBJ1-1; D unresolved. The CDR3 runs to 16 residues. Germline V gene lookup returns CDR1 MNHEY and CDR2 SMNVEV (reference sequence). The V end lost 2 bases, the J end lost 0 bases, and 13 bases lay between the germline ends. CDR3 sequence: CASSLAGLGMNTEAFF. In nucleotides, the CDR3 is TGTGCCAGCAGTTTAGCCGGACTTGGGATGAACACTGAAGCTTTCTTT.

CDR3 region: CASSEVAGGQETQYF. As DNA, the CDR3 is TGTGCCAGCAGCGAGGTAGCGGGAGGGCAAGAGACCCAGTACTTC. The chain links TRBV9 to TRBJ2-5, with 11 bases that match TRBD2. The germline V gene has CDR1 SGDLS and CDR2 YYNGEE. CDR3 length: 15 residues. With 3 bases clipped from V and 2 bases from J, the junction kept 3 bases outside the gene matches.

The V and J genes are TRBV2 and TRBJ2-1; D call uncertain. The length of the CDR3 is 13 residues. With 4 bases removed from V and 4 bases from J, the gap between germline ends came to 8 bases. Germline CDR1 and CDR2: SNHLY and FYNNEI. CDR3 sequence: CASSVQLYNEQFF. As DNA, the CDR3 is TGTGCCAGCAGTGTACAGCTATACAATGAGCAGTTCTTC.

The chain links TRBV7-6 to TRBJ2-7; 10 nucleotides match TRBD2. Germline CDR1 is SGHVS and CDR2 is FNYEAQ. V trimming: 1 base; J trimming: 2 bases; junction bases outside the gene matches: 2. CDR3 size: 15 residues. The chain's CDR3 is CASSLGTSGPYEQYF. Written as DNA, the CDR3 is TGTGCCAGCAGCTTAGGGACTAGCGGCCCCTACGAGCAGTACTTC. The full variable domain, with the rest looked up from reference TRBV7-6 and TRBJ2-7, is GAGVSQSPRYKVTKRGQDVALRCDPISGHVSLYWYRQALGQGPEFLTYFNYEAQQDKSGLPNDRFSAERPEGSISTLTIQRTEQRDSAMYRCASSLGTSGPYEQYFGPGTRLTVT.

The chain links TRBV30 to TRBJ1-6; TRBD1 might be the D (5 bases). Trimming removed 1 base from V and 9 bases from J, with 13 bases in between. Germline assignment: CDR1 GTSNPN and CDR2 SVGIG (reference sequence). The CDR3 has 14 residues. The chain's CDR3 is CAWSDRPRGSPLHF. CDR3 nucleotides: TGTGCCTGGAGTGACAGACCAAGGGGTTCACCCCTCCACTTT.

This clone was observed a few times. The chain employs TRBV11-1 and TRBJ2-5; 9 bases map to TRBD2. This CDR3 has 14 amino acids. Germline trimming cut 3 bases from V and 5 bases from J; bases unmatched to any gene: 4. CDR1 is SGHAT and CDR2 is FQDESV in the germline V gene (reference sequence). CDR3 bases: TGTGCCAGCAGCTTGGCGGGAGGGCCGGAGACCCAGTACTTC. Protein: CASSLAGGPETQYF.

J is TRBJ2-7 and V is TRBV27, with D possibly matching TRBD1 (6 bases). Trimming left V 6 bases short and J 2 bases short, with 11 bases between. This CDR3 is 13 amino acids long. Germline lookup yields CDR1 MNHEY and CDR2 SMNVEV (reference sequence). The chain's CDR3 is CASSRTAAYEQYF. CDR3 bases: TGTGCCAGCAGCAGGACAGCCGCCTACGAGCAGTACTTC.

The V call is TRBV5-6, the J call TRBJ1-1; the match to TRBD1 covers 9 bases. The CDR3 is 17 residues long. J gave up 5 bases and V 2 bases, and 13 bases lay outside the gene matches. The germline CDR1 and CDR2 sequences are SGHDT and YYEEEE. CDR3 DNA sequence: TGTGCCAGCAGCTTCGGACAATCGACAGGGGGTCGGACTGAAGCTTTCTTT. It translates to CASSFGQSTGGRTEAFF.

The rearrangement uses TRBV6-5 and TRBJ1-2; TRBD1 agrees at 9 bases. The CDR3 sequence is 14 residues long. V dropped 8 bases and J dropped 7; count of bases not matched to a gene: 11. Germline V gene lookup returns CDR1 MNHEY and CDR2 SVGAGI. The CDR3 DNA is TGTGCCAGCCGCCGGGACAGGGTGCCGGGTGGCTACACCTTC. Translated, it gives CASRRDRVPGGYTF.

The V call is TRBV9, the J call TRBJ2-1; 7 positions match TRBD2. The trim removed 1 base at V and 7 bases at J, leaving 5 bases unmatched. From germline, CDR1 is SGDLS and CDR2 YYNGEE. This CDR3 region has 14 residues. CDR3 amino acids: CASSVSQRDNEQFF. The CDR3 nucleotides read TGTGCCAGCAGCGTATCCCAGCGGGATAATGAGCAGTTCTTC.

V is TRBV6-1 and J is TRBJ1-1; 7 nucleotides agree with TRBD1. The CDR3 is 13 amino acids. V shed 8 bases, J shed 1 base, and the junction held 4 bases outside the gene matches. The germline V gene encodes CDR1 MNHNS and CDR2 SASEGT. CDR3 region: CASADRPNTEAFF. Here the CDR3 DNA reads TGTGCCAGCGCGGACAGGCCGAACACTGAAGCTTTCTTT.

V gene TRBV4-1 combines with J gene TRBJ2-2, with D tentatively TRBD2 (5 bases). There are 14 residues in the CDR3. Trimming stripped 8 bases from V and 0 bases from J, with 10 bases between. Germline V CDR1 and CDR2: MGHRA, YSYEKL. CDR3 sequence: CASETRANTGELFF. The CDR3 DNA sequence: TGCGCCAGCGAGACGAGGGCGAACACCGGGGAGCTGTTTTTT.

The chain couples TRBV28 to TRBJ1-4; tentative D call: TRBD1 (6 bases). In germline, CDR1 is MDHEN, CDR2 SYDVKM. Trimming cost V 6 bases and J 5 bases, with 16 bases left between them. CDR3 length: 15 residues. CDR3 loop: CASRAGGGPNEKLFF. In DNA form, the CDR3 reads TGTGCCAGCAGGGCGGGGGGGGGCCCGAATGAAAAACTGTTTTTT.

The rearrangement joins TRBV10-3 to TRBJ2-7; D might be TRBD2 (6 bases). CDR1 is ENHRY, CDR2 SYGVKD, per germline. Trimming took off 0 bases at V and 0 bases at J, with 12 bases between the two ends. The CDR3 has 16 residues. CDR3 in amino acids: CAISESVDGSSYEQYF. In DNA, the CDR3 is TGTGCCATCAGTGAGTCAGTCGACGGGAGCTCCTACGAGCAGTACTTC.

Only one count was recorded for this clone. A junction boundary mismatches the germline segment, possibly from a read error. CDR3 nucleotides: TGCGTCAGCAGCTTGGCCGGGGGGGCGATCTACGAGCAGTACTTC. This encodes CVSSLAGGAIYEQYF. J is TRBJ2-7 and V is TRBV5-1; 8 nucleotides line up with TRBD2. CDR1 is SGHRS and CDR2 is YFSETQ in the germline V gene. This CDR3 spans 15 amino acids.

The genes are TRBV6-5 and TRBJ1-1; 8 bases are shared with TRBD1. After removal of 8 bases from V and 1 base from J, the junction contained 3 bases not matched to a gene. This CDR3 is built from 13 residues. In germline, CDR1 is MNHEY, CDR2 SVGAGI. The CDR3, as DNA: TGTGCCAGCCTGGGGACAGGGAACACTGAAGCTTTCTTT. This sequence encodes CASLGTGNTEAFF.

This clone was found once. The V and J genes are TRBV15 and TRBJ1-4, with unresolved D. V was shortened by 0 bases and J by 10 bases, with 15 bases between the two germline ends. Per germline, CDR1 LNHNV and CDR2 YYDKDF (reference sequence). The length of the CDR3 is 15 residues. CDR3 loop: CATSRESAPEGKLFF. The CDR3 DNA is TGTGCCACCAGCAGAGAGTCAGCCCCTGAGGGAAAACTGTTTTTT.

The V and J genes are TRBV6-1 and TRBJ2-7; 10 bases agree with TRBD1. J lost 3 bases, V lost 4 bases, and 3 bases had no gene match. The CDR3 is 14 amino acids. The germline gives CDR1 MNHNS, CDR2 SASEGT. The CDR3 loop is CASSGDRGIYEQYF. The CDR3 DNA is TGTGCCAGCAGTGGGGACAGGGGAATCTACGAGCAGTACTTC.

This sequence joins TRBV18 and TRBJ1-4; a weak D match, TRBD1 (6 bases). CDR1 is KGHSH, CDR2 LQKENI, per germline. V was cut by 3 bases and J by 4 bases, with 12 bases left in between. This CDR3 has 15 amino acids. The DNA for the CDR3 is TGTGCCAGCTCACCCAAAACAGGGAATAATGAAAAACTGTTTTTT. Residues: CASSPKTGNNEKLFF.

V and J are TRBV6-1 and TRBJ2-4, with TRBD2 matching over 14 bases. This CDR3 spans 17 amino acids. Germline trimming cut 1 base from V and 2 bases from J; bases unmatched to any gene: 1. Germline-derived CDR1 and CDR2 are MNHNS and SASEGT. Written as DNA, the CDR3 is TGTGCCAGCAGTGAAGGACTAGCGGGAGGGTCCAAAAACATTCAGTACTTC. Translation gives CASSEGLAGGSKNIQYF.

This clone was seen only once. The J gene is TRBJ1-1, the V gene TRBV7-8; D gene ambiguous. The germline V gene encodes CDR1 SGHVS and CDR2 FQNEAQ. Deletions cut 5 bases from V and 1 base from J, with 14 bases between. CDR3 length: 15 residues. The DNA for the CDR3 is TGTGCCAGCAGCAGGACTTGGATGCCGAACACTGAAGCTTTCTTT. Protein sequence: CASSRTWMPNTEAFF. The variable domain in full, with the rest retrieved from reference TRBV7-8 and TRBJ1-1, is GAGVSQSPRYKVAKRGQDVALRCDPISGHVSLFWYQQALGQGPEFLTYFQNEAQLDKSGLPSDRFFAERPEGSVSTLKIQRTQQEDSAVYLCASSRTWMPNTEAFFGQGTRLTVV.